This TCR beta chain was profiled in a study of blood T cells in healthy people across ages. PCR was performed a second time for about 6 to 12 cycles using a sample-barcoded 5' primer and a J-beta primer mix. Through a template-switch adaptor with 12 random nucleotides, each cDNA molecule received a tag. TCRdb reprocessed the 5' RACE reads via MiXCR and lists one record per CDR3 protein. The sample carries hundreds of thousands of distinct CDR3 sequences, under 50% recorded once. Study results and caveats: Both naive CD4+ cell counts and diversity were greater in long-lived donors than in aged donors. PBMCs were not sorted, which prevented a conclusive comparison of naive versus antigen-experienced cells.

CDR1 SQVTM and CDR2 ANQGSEA come from the germline V gene. This CDR3 region has 13 residues. Trimming took 5 bases from V and 0 from J; bases not matched to a gene: 3. Concerning this clonotype itself: The antigen is undetermined.

The donors, healthy Caucasians from Russia, were aged roughly 6 to 90. Input material: blood. This sequence originates from a man in his thirties or forties in good health. V usage is TRBV29-1 and J usage is TRBJ2-7, with 8 bases identical to TRBD1. The CDR3 sequence is CSVWTGSSYEQYF. The CDR3 region has the DNA TGCAGCGTTTGGACAGGGAGCTCCTACGAGCAGTACTTC.